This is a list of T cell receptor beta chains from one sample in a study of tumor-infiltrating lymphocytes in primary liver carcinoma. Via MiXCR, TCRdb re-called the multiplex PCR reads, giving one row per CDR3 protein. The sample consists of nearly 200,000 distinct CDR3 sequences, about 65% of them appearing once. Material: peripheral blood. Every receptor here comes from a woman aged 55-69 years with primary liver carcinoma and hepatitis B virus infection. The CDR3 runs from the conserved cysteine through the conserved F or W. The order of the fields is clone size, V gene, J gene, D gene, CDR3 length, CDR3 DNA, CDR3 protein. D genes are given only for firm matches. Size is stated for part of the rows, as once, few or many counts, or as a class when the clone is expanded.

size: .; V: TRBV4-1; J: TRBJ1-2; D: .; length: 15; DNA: TGCGCCAGCAGCCAAGATATAGCAGCCCCCTATGGCTACACCTTC; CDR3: CASSQDIAAPYGYTF
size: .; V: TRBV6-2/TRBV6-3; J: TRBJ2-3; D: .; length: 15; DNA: TGTGCCAGCAGTTGGAGTGGGTGTATTACAGATACGCAGTATTTT; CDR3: CASSWSGCITDTQYF
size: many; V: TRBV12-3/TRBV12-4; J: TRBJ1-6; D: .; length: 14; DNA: TGTGCCAGCAGTTTCTCTGGGGTCAATTCACCCCTCCACTTT; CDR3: CASSFSGVNSPLHF
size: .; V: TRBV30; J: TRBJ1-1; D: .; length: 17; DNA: TGTGCCTGGAGCCGACTAGGGGGGGGCGCGGCGAACACTGAAGCTTTCTTT; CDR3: CAWSRLGGGAANTEAFF
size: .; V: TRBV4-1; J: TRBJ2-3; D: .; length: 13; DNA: TGCGCCAGCAGCCAAGGAACGGACAATACGCAGTATTTT; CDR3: CASSQGTDNTQYF
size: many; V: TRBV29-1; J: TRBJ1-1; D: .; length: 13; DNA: TGCAGCGTTAAGGGTACCATGAACACTGAAGCTTTCTTT; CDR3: CSVKGTMNTEAFF
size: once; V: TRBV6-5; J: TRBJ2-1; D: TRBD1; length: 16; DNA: TGTGCCAGCACTTTTACCCCGATGGACAGGACAAATGAGCAGTTCTTC; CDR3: CASTFTPMDRTNEQFF
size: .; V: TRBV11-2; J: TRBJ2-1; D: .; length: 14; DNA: TGTGCCAGCAGCTTAGGCTATACCTACAATGAGCAGTTCTTC; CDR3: CASSLGYTYNEQFF
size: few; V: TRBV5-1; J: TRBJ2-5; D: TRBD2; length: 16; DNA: TGCGCCAGCAGCTTGTACTCGGGAGGCGCCGGGGAGACCCAGTACTTC; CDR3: CASSLYSGGAGETQYF
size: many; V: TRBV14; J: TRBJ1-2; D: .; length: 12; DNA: TGTGCCAGCAGCCAAGATCGCTATGGCTACACCTTC; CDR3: CASSQDRYGYTF
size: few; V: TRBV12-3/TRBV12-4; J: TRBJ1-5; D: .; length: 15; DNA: TGTGCCAGCAGTTCGGGCCCCATTTCAAATCAGCCCCAGCATTTT; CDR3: CASSSGPISNQPQHF
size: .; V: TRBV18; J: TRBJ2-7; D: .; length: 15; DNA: TGTGCCAGCTCACTAGCGCAGGCTACCTCCTACGAGCAGTACTTC; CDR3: CASSLAQATSYEQYF
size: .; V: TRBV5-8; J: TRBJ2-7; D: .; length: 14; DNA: TGTGCCAGCAGCTCCGGACGGAGATCCTACGAGCAGTACTTC; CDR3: CASSSGRRSYEQYF
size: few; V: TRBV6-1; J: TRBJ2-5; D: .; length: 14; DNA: TGTGCCAGCAGTGAACGCGGGACCCAAGAGACCCAGTACTTC; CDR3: CASSERGTQETQYF
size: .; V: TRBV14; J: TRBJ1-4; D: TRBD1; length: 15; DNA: TGTGCCAGCAGCCAAGATGCCCGGACAGGCGAAAAACTGTTTTTT; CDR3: CASSQDARTGEKLFF
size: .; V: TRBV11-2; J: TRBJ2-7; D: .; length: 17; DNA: TGTGCCAGCACCACCTTCACAGCGTCGGGCAGGTTCAACGAGCAGTACTTC; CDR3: CASTTFTASGRFNEQYF
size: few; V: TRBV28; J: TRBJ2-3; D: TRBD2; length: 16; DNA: TGTGCCAGCAGTTTGGGACTAGCGGGAGATATGGATACGCAGTATTTT; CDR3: CASSLGLAGDMDTQYF
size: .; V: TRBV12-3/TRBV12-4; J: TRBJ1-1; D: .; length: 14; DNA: TGTAGCAGCAGGGGAGCGGGGAGAGGTACTGAAGCTTTCTTT; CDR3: CSSRGAGRGTEAFF
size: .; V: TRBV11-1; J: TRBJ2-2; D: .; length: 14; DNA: TGTGCCAGCAGCCCATTTCGGGAGACCGGGGTACTGTTTTTT; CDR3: CASSPFRETGVLFF
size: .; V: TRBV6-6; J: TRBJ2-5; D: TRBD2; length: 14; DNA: TGTGCCAGCAGTTACGGGCGGGGGGCGGTGACCCAGTACTTC; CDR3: CASSYGRGAVTQYF
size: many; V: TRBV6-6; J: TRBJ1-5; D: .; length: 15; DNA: TGTGCCAGCAGTTACTCGAGGGCGGAGAATCAGCCCCAGCATTTT; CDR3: CASSYSRAENQPQHF
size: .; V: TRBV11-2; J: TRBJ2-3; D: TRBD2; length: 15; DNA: TGTGCCAGCAGCTTAGACAGCGGGATGGCAGATACGCAGTATTTT; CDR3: CASSLDSGMADTQYF
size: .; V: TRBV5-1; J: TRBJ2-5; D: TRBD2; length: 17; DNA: TGCGCCAGCAGCTCCTACGGACTAGCGGGAGAGCAAGAGACCCAGTACTTC; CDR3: CASSSYGLAGEQETQYF
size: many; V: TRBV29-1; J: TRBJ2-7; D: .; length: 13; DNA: TGCAGCGTTGAAGCACCGGACGGCTACGAGCAGTACTTC; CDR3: CSVEAPDGYEQYF
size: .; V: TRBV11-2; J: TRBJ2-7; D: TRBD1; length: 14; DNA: TGTGCCAGCAGCCTCCGGGACAGGATCTGTGAGCAGTACTTC; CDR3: CASSLRDRICEQYF
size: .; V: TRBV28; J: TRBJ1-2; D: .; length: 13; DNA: TGTGCCAGCAGTTTTGTAGGGTCGCATGGCTACACCTTC; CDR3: CASSFVGSHGYTF
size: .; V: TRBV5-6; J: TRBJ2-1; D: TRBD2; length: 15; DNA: TGTACCAGCAGCTTGCAAGCGGGGCCCGAGAATAAGCAGTTCTTC; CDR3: CTSSLQAGPENKQFF
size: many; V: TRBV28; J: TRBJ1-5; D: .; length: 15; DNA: TGTGCCAGCATCTCGCCCGGGCAGGGAAGTCAGCCCCAGCATTTT; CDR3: CASISPGQGSQPQHF
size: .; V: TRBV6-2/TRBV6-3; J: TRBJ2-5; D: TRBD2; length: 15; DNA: TGTGCCAGCAATTCGGGACTAGCGGTCCAAGAGACCCAGTGCTTC; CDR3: CASNSGLAVQETQCF
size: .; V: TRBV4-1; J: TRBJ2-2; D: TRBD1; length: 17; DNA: TGCGCCAGCAGCGTCCGACAGGGGTCAATGGACACCGGGGAGCTGTTTTTT; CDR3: CASSVRQGSMDTGELFF
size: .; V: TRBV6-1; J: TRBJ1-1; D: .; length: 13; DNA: TGTGCCAGCATTGAGACACTCAACGCTGAAGCTTTCTTT; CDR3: CASIETLNAEAFF
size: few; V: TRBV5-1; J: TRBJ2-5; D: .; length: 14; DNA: TGCGCCAGCAGCTTCTCAGGGGAGAGGGAGACCCAGTACTTC; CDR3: CASSFSGERETQYF